This is a list of T cell receptor beta chains from one sample in a study of glioma-infiltrating T cells after dendritic cell vaccination. Only in-frame clones appear in the TCRdb table, and some are missing; sequencing was by immunoSEQ multiplex PCR. This table has about 92,000 clones, 85% to 90% appearing once. This material consisted of blood, taken before dendritic cell vaccination. The receptor set was obtained from a human donor with glioblastoma. Both conserved end residues are part of each CDR3. Fields, in order: J gene, clone size, D gene, V gene, CDR3 protein, CDR3 DNA. D genes are given only for firm matches. Where a row states a size, it is once, few, many or the class of an expanded clone; other rows omit it.

TRBJ2-7 | NA | NA | TRBV9 | CASSVDDSSSYEQYF | TGTGCCAGCAGCGTCGATGACAGCAGCTCCTACGAGCAGTACTTC
TRBJ2-3 | NA | TRBD2 | TRBV4-1 | CASSQPWTSGGYYHTDTQYF | TGCGCCAGCAGCCAACCATGGACTAGCGGGGGGTACTACCACACAGATACGCAGTATTTT
TRBJ1-2 | NA | TRBD1 | TRBV6-5 | CASNGQGAGDYGYTF | TGTGCCAGCAACGGACAGGGGGCGGGAGACTATGGCTACACCTTC
TRBJ2-2 | NA | TRBD2 | TRBV5-1 | CASSSRTSGGSGGELFF | TGCGCCAGCAGCTCCCGGACTAGCGGGGGTTCGGGCGGGGAGCTGTTTTTT
TRBJ2-3 | NA | NA | TRBV2 | CASSVMRHPDTQYF | TGTGCCAGCAGTGTCATGCGGCACCCCGATACGCAGTATTTT
TRBJ1-1 | once | TRBD1 | TRBV9 | CASSGGQGWTEAFF | TGTGCCAGCAGTGGGGGACAGGGGTGGACTGAAGCTTTCTTT
TRBJ1-2 | NA | TRBD1 | TRBV7-9 | CASSLASGGNGYTF | TGTGCCAGCAGCTTAGCGTCAGGGGGAAATGGCTACACCTTC
TRBJ2-6 | NA | NA | TRBV29-1 | CSVPSGAGANVLTF | TGCAGCGTGCCTTCGGGGGCTGGGGCCAACGTCCTGACTTTC
TRBJ2-1 | NA | TRBD1 | TRBV27 | CASSRQGYNEQFF | TGTGCCAGCAGCAGACAGGGATACAATGAGCAGTTCTTC
TRBJ1-5 | NA | NA | TRBV7-2 | CASSPTGGRVANQPQHF | TGTGCCAGCAGCCCCACTGGCGGCAGGGTCGCAAATCAGCCCCAGCATTTT
TRBJ2-5 | NA | TRBD2 | TRBV9 | CASSVSSGSSETQYF | TGTGCCAGCAGCGTTTCTAGCGGGAGTAGTGAGACCCAGTACTTC
TRBJ1-3 | NA | TRBD1 | TRBV6-1 | CASSKGPQDRGGSGNTIYF | TGTGCCAGCAGTAAAGGGCCCCAGGACAGGGGAGGATCTGGAAACACCATATATTTT
TRBJ2-5 | NA | NA | TRBV2 | CASGRTGIYF | TGTGCCAGCGGACGAACGGGGATATACTTC
TRBJ2-5 | NA | NA | TRBV6-5 | CASSYSRLSETQYF | TGTGCCAGCAGTTACTCGCGTCTTTCGGAGACCCAGTACTTC
TRBJ1-4 | few | NA | TRBV5-4 | CASSLGQMEKLFF | TGTGCCAGCAGCTTGGGACAGATGGAAAAACTGTTTTTT
TRBJ1-1 | NA | NA | TRBV14 | CASSRDSRGAAFF | TGTGCCAGCAGCCGAGACAGCCGGGGTGCTGCTTTCTTT
TRBJ2-3 | NA | NA | TRBV7-9 | CASSLGGSDTQYF | TGTGCCAGCAGCTTAGGGGGCTCAGATACGCAGTATTTT
TRBJ2-3 | once | TRBD2 | TRBV7-9 | CASSFGRGVDTQYF | TGTGCCAGCAGCTTTGGGCGGGGGGTAGATACGCAGTATTTT